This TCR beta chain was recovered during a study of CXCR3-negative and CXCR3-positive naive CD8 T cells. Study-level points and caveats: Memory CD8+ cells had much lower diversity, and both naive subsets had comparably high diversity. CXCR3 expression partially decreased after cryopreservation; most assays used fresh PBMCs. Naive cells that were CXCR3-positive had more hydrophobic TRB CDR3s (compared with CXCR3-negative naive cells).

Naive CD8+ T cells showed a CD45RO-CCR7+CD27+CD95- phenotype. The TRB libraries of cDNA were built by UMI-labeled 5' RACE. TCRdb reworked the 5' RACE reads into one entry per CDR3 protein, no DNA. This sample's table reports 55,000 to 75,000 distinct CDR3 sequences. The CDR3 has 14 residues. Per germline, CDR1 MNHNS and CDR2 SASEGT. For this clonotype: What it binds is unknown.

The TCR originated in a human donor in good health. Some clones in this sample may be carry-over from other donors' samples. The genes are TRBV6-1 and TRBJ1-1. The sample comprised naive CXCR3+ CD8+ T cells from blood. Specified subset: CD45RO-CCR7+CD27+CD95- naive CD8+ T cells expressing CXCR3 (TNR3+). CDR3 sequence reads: CASSLFAANTEAFF.